This T cell receptor beta chain emerged from a study of glioma-infiltrating T cells after dendritic cell vaccination. Trimming cost V 2 bases and J 5 bases; bases outside gene matches: 4. Germline V gene lookup returns CDR1 SGHNT and CDR2 YYREEE (reference sequence). The CDR3 loop spans 15 amino acids. The primer mix had 60 V beta and 13 J beta primers. This table comes from immunoSEQ multiplex PCR, and its TCRdb copy is limited to in-frame clones, with some not included. Among over 75,000 clones, roughly four fifths were seen once, and the ten largest hold over 2%. This clone was picked up one time. Regarding time point: after dendritic cell vaccination, including at tumor progression/relapse. No glioblastoma patient carried an isocitrate dehydrogenase mutation.

The sequence came from a human donor with glioblastoma. The rearrangement links TRBV5-4 to TRBJ1-4; TRBD1 agrees at 9 bases. The sample in question was blood, obtained after dendritic cell vaccination. Here the CDR3 DNA reads TGTGCCAGCAGCTTAACAGGGGGCGCGAATGAAAAACTGTTTTTT. Protein product: CASSLTGGANEKLFF.